The sequence of this TCR beta chain was determined in a study of OX40 agonist ivuxolimab in advanced cancers. Context from the whole study: Ivuxolimab was a fully human IgG2 agonistic monoclonal antibody targeting the costimulatory receptor OX40 (CD134). Intravenous ivuxolimab was administered to patients every 2 weeks at six dose levels: 0.01, 0.1, 0.3, 1.5, 3 and 10 mg/kg. Of the roughly 54 dose-escalation patients, hepatocellular carcinoma was present in about 20, melanoma in roughly 15, renal cell carcinoma in 9 and head and neck cancer in 9. A male proportion of approximately 83% and a mean age of approximately 61 years, ranging from 23 to 79, were recorded for the dose-escalation cohort. Prior anti-PD-1, anti-PD-L1 or anti-CTLA-4 therapy was permitted, and about 40% of dose-escalation patients had received checkpoint inhibitors. Partial responses were achieved by three dose-escalation patients, of whom one had hepatocellular carcinoma and two had cutaneous melanoma. The purpose of peripheral TCRbeta sequencing was to test whether ivuxolimab changed TCR sequence diversity and led to clonal T-cell expansion. The monotherapy dose-escalation portion (N of about 50 patients) of the phase I ivuxolimab trial is reported in the paper.

The trial excluded patients who had a history of autoimmune disease or who were on systemic immunosuppression. Peripheral blood for TCR sequencing was drawn from every dose cohort at baseline, at cycle 4 day 1 and at cycle 7 day 1. The samples were drawn from a first-in-human, open-label, multicenter phase I dose-escalation trial of ivuxolimab. The trial enrolled adults with locally advanced or metastatic head and neck squamous cell, hepatocellular, melanoma or renal cell carcinoma. CD4+ and CD8+ T cells were sorted separately from peripheral blood before TCR sequencing. A word on this clone: The target of this receptor is not known. No clone much larger than this one lies a single base away; base qualities are absent.

The investigation overall reported the following: Clonal expansion of both CD4+ and CD8+ blood T cells was observed from baseline to week 6 at doses 0.1 to 3.0 mg/kg. The antigen specificity of the clonally expanded peripheral T cells was not determined. Low levels of normalized T-cell clonal expansion were also shown by some nonresponding patients. On average, CD8+ T cells showed more expanded clones than CD4+ T cells after ivuxolimab. Partial responders in the 0.1-3.0 mg/kg groups had among the lowest normalized peripheral clonal expansion, especially among CD8+ T cells.

Measured from the cysteine to the phenylalanine, the CDR3 is 16 residues long. The CDR3 DNA has 48 bases and is translated from base 1. The germline V gene gives CDR1 as LGHNA and CDR2 as YSLEER. After removal of 4 bases from V and 0 bases from J, the junction retains 8 bases not matched to a gene. Genomic DNA was extracted from sorted cells for sequencing of the TCRbeta CDR3 region. The immunoSEQ Assay was used for sequencing of TCRbeta CDR3 regions. What TCRdb holds here is the immuneACCESS table cut down to in-frame rearrangements. Part of the clones is not present; checked against another copy, under half of the missing clones reflect an unresolved V gene, and the others are unexplained. For this sample the table gives 50,000 to 55,000 clones, of which 80% to 90% were detected only once. The ten largest clones add up to 9.5% to 13% of the sample.

The clonotype originates from an adult with an advanced solid tumor such as melanoma, head and neck, liver or kidney cancer. The chain employs TRBV4-3 and TRBJ2-5, and 7 junction bases match TRBD1. Sequencing used CD4+ or CD8+ T cells sorted from blood, obtained in a trial of the OX40 agonist ivuxolimab. The CDR3 amino acid sequence is: CASSPSRQGNQETQYF. Read as DNA, the sequence is TGCGCCAGCAGCCCCAGTAGACAGGGAAACCAAGAGACCCAGTACTTC.